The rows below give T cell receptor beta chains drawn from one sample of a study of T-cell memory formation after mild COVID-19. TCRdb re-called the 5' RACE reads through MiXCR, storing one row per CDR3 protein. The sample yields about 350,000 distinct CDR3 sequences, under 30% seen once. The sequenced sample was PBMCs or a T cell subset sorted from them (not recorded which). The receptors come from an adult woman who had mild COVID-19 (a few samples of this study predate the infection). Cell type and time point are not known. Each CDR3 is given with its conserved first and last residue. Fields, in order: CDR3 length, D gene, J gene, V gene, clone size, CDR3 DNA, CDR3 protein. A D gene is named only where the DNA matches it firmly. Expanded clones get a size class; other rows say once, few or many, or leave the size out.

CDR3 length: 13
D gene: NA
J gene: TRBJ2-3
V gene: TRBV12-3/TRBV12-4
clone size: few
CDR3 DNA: TGTGCCAGCAGTTTAGCGATCGTGGATACGCAGTATTTT
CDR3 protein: CASSLAIVDTQYF

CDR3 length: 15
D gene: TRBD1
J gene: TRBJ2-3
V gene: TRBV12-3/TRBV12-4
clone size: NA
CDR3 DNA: TGTGCCAGCAGCCCACAGGGGACCAACCCAGATACGCAGTATTTT
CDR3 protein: CASSPQGTNPDTQYF

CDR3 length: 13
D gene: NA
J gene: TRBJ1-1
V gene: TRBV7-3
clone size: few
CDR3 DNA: TGTGCCAGCAGCGCAAAAGGGGGTACTGAAGCTTTCTTT
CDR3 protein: CASSAKGGTEAFF

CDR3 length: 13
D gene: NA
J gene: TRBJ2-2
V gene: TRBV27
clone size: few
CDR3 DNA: TGTGCCAGCACCAGAGGGGTCACCGGGGAGCTGTTTTTT
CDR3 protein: CASTRGVTGELFF

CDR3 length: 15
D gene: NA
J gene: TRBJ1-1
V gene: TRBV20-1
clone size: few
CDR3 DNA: TGCAGTGCCCCCGCAGGGCGGACTATAAACACTGAAGCTTTCTTT
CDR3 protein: CSAPAGRTINTEAFF

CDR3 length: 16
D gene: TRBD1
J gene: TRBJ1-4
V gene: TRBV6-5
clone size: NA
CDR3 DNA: TGTGCCAGCAGTTACTCGAAGGGGGCTCGTAATGAAAAACTGTTTTTT
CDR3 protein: CASSYSKGARNEKLFF

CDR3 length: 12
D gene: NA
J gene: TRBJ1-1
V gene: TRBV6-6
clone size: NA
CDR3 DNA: TGTGCCAGCAGCCCAGGGACACGCGAAGCTTTCTTT
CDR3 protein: CASSPGTREAFF

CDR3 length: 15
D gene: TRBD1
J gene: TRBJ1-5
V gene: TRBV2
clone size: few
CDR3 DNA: TGTGCCAGCAGTCCGGGACAGACACACAATCAGCCCCAGCATTTT
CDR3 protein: CASSPGQTHNQPQHF

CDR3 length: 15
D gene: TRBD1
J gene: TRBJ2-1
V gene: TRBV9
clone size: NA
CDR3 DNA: TGTGCCAGCAGCGTAGCAGGGGGCTCCTACAATGAGCAGTTCTTC
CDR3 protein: CASSVAGGSYNEQFF

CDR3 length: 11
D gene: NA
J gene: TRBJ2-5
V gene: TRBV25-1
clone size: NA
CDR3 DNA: TGTGCCAGCAAGCGGGAAGAGACCCAGTACTTC
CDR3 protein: CASKREETQYF